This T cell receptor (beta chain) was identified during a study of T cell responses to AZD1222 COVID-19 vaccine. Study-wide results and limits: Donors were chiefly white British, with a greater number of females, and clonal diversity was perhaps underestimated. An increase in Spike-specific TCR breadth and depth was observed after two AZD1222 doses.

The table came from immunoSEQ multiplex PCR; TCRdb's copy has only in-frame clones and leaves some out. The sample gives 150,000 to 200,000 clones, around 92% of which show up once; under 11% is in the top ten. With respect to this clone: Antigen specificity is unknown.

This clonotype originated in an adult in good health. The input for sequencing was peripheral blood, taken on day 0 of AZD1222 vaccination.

This chain's CDR3 is CASSLGLADNNNEQFF. The CDR3 DNA sequence: TGTGCCAGCAGCTTAGGACTAGCGGATAACAACAATGAGCAGTTCTTC. The chain has TRBV5-4 and TRBJ2-1, with 10 positions matching TRBD2. Germline V CDR1 and CDR2: SGHNT, YYREEE (reference sequence). The CDR3 length is 16 residues. V shed 2 bases and J 5 bases; nucleotides not matched to a gene: 7.